This TCR beta chain is drawn from a study of Ad26.COV2.S vaccination and SARS-CoV-2 variants. Study information: Intramuscular Ad26.COV2.S at 5x10^10 or 1x10^11 viral particles. The study's findings and limits: Spike-specific TCR breadth ran higher among vaccine recipients than placebo recipients. Analyses that measured TCR breadth and depth may have underestimated total T cell responses.

Data came from immunoSEQ multiplex PCR; TCRdb stores just in-frame clones and leaves some out. The data hold some 410,000 clones, with around 93% observed a single time. In regard to this clone: Its antigen is still unknown.

Treatment described: roughly 20 received Ad26.COV2.S at low or high dose, single or two shots; about 5 received placebo; per-sample allocation not given. The study sampled participants on day 63 after the first vaccine or placebo injection. Boston hosted the donor, who was an adult aged 18-55 years. V lost 5 bases and J 7 bases, leaving 20 bases between the germline ends. The CDR3 has 16 amino acids. Germline-derived CDR1 and CDR2 are SEHNR and FQNEAQ (reference sequence). J is TRBJ2-2 and V is TRBV7-9; the D gene is possibly TRBD2 (5 bases). The source of this sequence is a person between 18 and 65 years old who received the Ad26.COV2.S COVID-19 vaccine or a placebo. Specimen: peripheral blood, collected in a trial of Ad26.COV2.S vaccine versus placebo. CDR3 protein: CASSPSGLAGGGELFF. DNA of the CDR3: TGTGCCAGCAGCCCGTCGGGATTGGCGGGCGGCGGGGAGCTGTTTTTT.